This T cell receptor beta chain was recorded in a study of T cells in Graves' hyperthyroidism and ophthalmopathy. The CDR3 regions of TCR beta were amplified from RNA transcripts. Initially, a first-round RT-PCR of the TCR CDR3 employed the HTBI primer set. TCRdb re-called the multiplex PCR reads through MiXCR, storing one row per CDR3 protein. The sample lists over 300,000 distinct CDR3 sequences; approximately 14% were seen once. Recently diagnosed hyperthyroidism of less than 2 months' duration affected patients aged 18 to 65. The germline V gene has CDR1 SGHRS and CDR2 YFSETQ. Trimming removed 0 bases from V and 7 bases from J; junction bases left unmatched: 4. This CDR3 region has 15 residues.

This rearrangement joins TRBV5-1 to TRBJ2-1; 10 bases match TRBD2. The source of this sequence is a woman aged 60 to 75 with Graves' hyperthyroidism. The sequencing sample was made of blood. This chain's CDR3 is CASSLGSGGWNEQFF. The CDR3 nucleotides read TGCGCCAGCAGCTTGGGTAGCGGGGGGTGGAATGAGCAGTTCTTC.